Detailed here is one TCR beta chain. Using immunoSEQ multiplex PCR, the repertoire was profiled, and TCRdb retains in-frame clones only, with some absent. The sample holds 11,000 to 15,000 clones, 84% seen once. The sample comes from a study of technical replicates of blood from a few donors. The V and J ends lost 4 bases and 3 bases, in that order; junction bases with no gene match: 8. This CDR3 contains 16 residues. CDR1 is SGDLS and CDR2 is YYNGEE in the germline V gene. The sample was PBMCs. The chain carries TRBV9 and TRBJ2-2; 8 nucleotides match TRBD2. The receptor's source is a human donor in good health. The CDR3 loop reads CASSTTSGPDTGELFF. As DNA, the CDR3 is TGTGCCAGCAGCACTACTAGCGGCCCGGACACCGGGGAGCTGTTTTTT. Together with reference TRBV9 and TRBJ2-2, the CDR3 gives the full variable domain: DSGVTQTPKHLITATGQRVTLRCSPRSGDLSVYWYQQSLDQGLQFLIQYYNGEERAKGNILERFSAQQFPDLHSELNLSSLELGDSALYFCASSTTSGPDTGELFFGEGSRLTVL.